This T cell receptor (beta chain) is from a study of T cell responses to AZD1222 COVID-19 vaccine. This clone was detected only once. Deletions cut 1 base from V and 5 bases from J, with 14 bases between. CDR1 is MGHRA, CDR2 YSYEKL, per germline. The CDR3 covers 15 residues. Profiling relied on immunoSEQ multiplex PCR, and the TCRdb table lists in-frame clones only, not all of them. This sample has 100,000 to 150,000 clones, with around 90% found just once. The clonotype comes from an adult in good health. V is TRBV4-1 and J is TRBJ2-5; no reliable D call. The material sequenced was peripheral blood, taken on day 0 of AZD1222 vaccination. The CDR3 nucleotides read TGCGCCAGCAGCCAAGCTCCCCGCCCAAGTGAGACCCAGTACTTC. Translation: CASSQAPRPSETQYF.